Below are 11 T cell receptor beta chains sequenced from a single sample in a study of cytomegalovirus exposure and HLA in healthy donors. The PCR employed 60 Vbeta primers together with 13 Jbeta primers. Clones were sequenced by immunoSEQ multiplex PCR, and TCRdb holds only the in-frame ones, with some missing. This sample has about 160,000 clones, with 75% to 80% found just once. Material: PBMCs. The receptor source for this set is a woman between 50 and 59 years old in good health and CMV-seropositive.

J is TRBJ2-3 and V is TRBV5-6; 12 bases agree with TRBD2. Germline lookup yields CDR1 SGHDT and CDR2 YYEEEE. The CDR3 spans 18 residues. The J segment lost 3 bases and the V segment lost 1 base, leaving 9 bases of the junction unmatched. CDR3 region: CASSLLTSGSLGTDTQYF. The CDR3 DNA follows: TGTGCCAGCAGCTTGTTGACTAGCGGGAGCTTGGGTACAGATACGCAGTATTTT.

This clone was seen only a few times. The chain joins TRBV11-1 to TRBJ2-1, with 15 bases lining up with TRBD2. From germline, CDR1 is SGHAT and CDR2 FQDESV (reference sequence). The CDR3 is 16 residues long. J gave up 10 bases and V 5 bases, and 9 bases lay outside the gene matches. Here the CDR3 DNA reads TGTGCCAGCAGCCCAACCCCCGGACTAGCGGGAGGGGAGCAGTTCTTC. This gives the protein CASSPTPGLAGGEQFF.

The chain employs TRBV6-5 and TRBJ1-2, with a weak D call TRBD1 (6 bases). Germline V gene data show CDR1 as MNHEY and CDR2 as SVGAGI. CDR3 length: 13 amino acids. Trimming shortened V by 5 bases and J by 6 bases, and 13 bases separated the two germline ends. For the CDR3, the DNA is TGTGCCAGCAGTCCGGGACACGAAAATGGCTACACCTTC. Translating gives CASSPGHENGYTF.

The chain recombines TRBV18 with TRBJ2-2, with a weak D call TRBD1 (6 bases). The germline V and J ends were trimmed by 3 bases and 0 bases, with 11 bases remaining between them. The CDR3 extends over 16 amino acids. Germline CDR1 KGHSH, CDR2 LQKENI. The CDR3 protein is CASSPVGGPNTGELFF. The CDR3 DNA follows: TGTGCCAGCTCACCGGTTGGGGGCCCGAACACCGGGGAGCTGTTTTTT.

This rearrangement joins TRBV6-5 to TRBJ2-5, with 7 positions matching TRBD2. This CDR3 is built from 16 residues. After removal of 0 bases from V and 1 base from J, the junction contained 5 bases not matched to a gene. Germline V gives CDR1 MNHEY, CDR2 SVGAGI. CDR3 sequence: CASSYSLSSGQETQYF. The CDR3 DNA sequence: TGTGCCAGCAGTTACTCGCTTTCTAGCGGCCAAGAGACCCAGTACTTC.

The CDR3 loop is CASSLTGSNTEAFF. The CDR3, as DNA: TGTGCCAGCAGCTTAACGGGGTCGAACACTGAAGCTTTCTTT. The chain has TRBV11-2 and TRBJ1-1; D is unresolved. From germline, CDR1 is SGHAT and CDR2 FQNNGV. This CDR3 has 14 residues. V lost 2 bases and J 1 base, leaving 8 bases between the germline ends.

The V call is TRBV4-2, the J call TRBJ1-2, with D possibly TRBD1 on 6 matching bases. The CDR3 extends over 14 amino acids. From germline, CDR1 is LGHNA and CDR2 YNFKEQ. Trimming took 0 bases from V and 8 from J, leaving 13 bases between them. The CDR3 bases are TGTGCCAGCAGCCAAGACAGGGGATCGAAAGGCTACACCTTC. Its protein product is CASSQDRGSKGYTF.

The V gene is TRBV18, the J gene TRBJ2-5; D might be TRBD1 (6 bases). From germline, CDR1 is KGHSH and CDR2 LQKENI. This CDR3 is built from 14 residues. The V end lost 0 bases, the J end lost 7 bases, and 12 bases lay between the germline ends. CDR3 sequence (DNA): TGTGCCAGCTCACCACCCAACAGGGAAGGGACCCAGTACTTC. The encoded protein is CASSPPNREGTQYF.

The rearrangement joins TRBV28 to TRBJ2-7; 7 bases fit TRBD2. There are 14 residues in the CDR3. In germline, CDR1 is MDHEN, CDR2 SYDVKM. V shed 3 bases and J 2 bases; nucleotides not matched to a gene: 4. The CDR3 sequence: CASSLGGEPYEQYF. DNA of the CDR3: TGTGCCAGCAGTTTGGGAGGGGAACCCTACGAGCAGTACTTC.

This chain connects TRBV7-2 to TRBJ2-3, with 8 bases lining up with TRBD2. The CDR3 loop spans 17 amino acids. Germline lookup yields CDR1 SGHTA and CDR2 FQGNSA. V was pared by 0 bases and J by 2 bases, with 7 bases of the junction left unmatched. The CDR3 DNA reads TGTGCCAGCAGCTTAGCTACTACTAGCGGATTCACAGATACGCAGTATTTT. It specifies CASSLATTSGFTDTQYF.

The chain uses TRBV28 and TRBJ1-2; 11 bases match TRBD1. Trimming at V came to 6 bases and at J to 4 bases, leaving 4 bases not matched to a gene. The V gene's germline CDR1 is MDHEN and CDR2 SYDVKM. This CDR3 comprises 14 residues. This CDR3 reads CASSPGTGGYGYTF. The CDR3 nucleotides read TGTGCCAGCAGCCCCGGGACAGGGGGCTATGGCTACACCTTC.